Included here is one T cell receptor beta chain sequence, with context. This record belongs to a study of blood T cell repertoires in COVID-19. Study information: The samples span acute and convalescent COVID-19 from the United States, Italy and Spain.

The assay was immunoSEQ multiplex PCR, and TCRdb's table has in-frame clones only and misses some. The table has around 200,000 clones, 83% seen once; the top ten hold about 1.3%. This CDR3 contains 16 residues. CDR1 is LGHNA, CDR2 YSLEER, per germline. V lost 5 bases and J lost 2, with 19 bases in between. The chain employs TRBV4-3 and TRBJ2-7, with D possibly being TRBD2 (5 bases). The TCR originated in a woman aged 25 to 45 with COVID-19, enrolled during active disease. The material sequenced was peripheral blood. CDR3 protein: CASSGRDPRGAYEQYF. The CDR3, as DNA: TGCGCCAGCAGCGGTCGGGATCCTCGGGGAGCCTACGAGCAGTACTTC.